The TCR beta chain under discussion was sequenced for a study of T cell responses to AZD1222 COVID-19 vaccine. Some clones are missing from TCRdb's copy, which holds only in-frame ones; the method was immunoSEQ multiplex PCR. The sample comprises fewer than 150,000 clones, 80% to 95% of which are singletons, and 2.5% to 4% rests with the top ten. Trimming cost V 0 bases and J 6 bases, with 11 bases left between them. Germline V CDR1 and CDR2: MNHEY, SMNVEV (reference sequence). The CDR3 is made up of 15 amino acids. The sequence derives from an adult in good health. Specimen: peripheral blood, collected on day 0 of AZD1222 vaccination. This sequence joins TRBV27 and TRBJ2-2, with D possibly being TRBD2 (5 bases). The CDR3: CASSLSGVSAGELFF. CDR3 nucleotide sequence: TGTGCCAGCAGTTTATCGGGAGTTTCTGCCGGGGAGCTGTTTTTT.